These 26 T cell receptor beta chains were all obtained from the same sample, sequenced in a study of cytomegalovirus exposure and HLA in healthy donors. The PCR had 60 Vbeta and 13 Jbeta primers. Profiling relied on immunoSEQ multiplex PCR, and the TCRdb table lists in-frame clones only, not all of them. Here the sample spans about 130,000 clones, 55% to 75% being singletons. Sequences were obtained from PBMCs. The receptors derive from a human donor in good health.

V gene TRBV7-2 combines with J gene TRBJ2-3, with TRBD2 as a possible D gene (5 bases). V was trimmed by 1 base and J by 4 bases, leaving 15 bases between them. CDR3 length equals 16 residues. Germline V gene data show CDR1 as SGHTA and CDR2 as FQGNSA. In DNA, the CDR3 is TGTGCCAGCAGCTTAGACCTCGTACGGGAATCAGATACGCAGTATTTT. As protein: CASSLDLVRESDTQYF.

This clone was picked up a small number of times. V gene TRBV23-1 combines with J gene TRBJ1-1, with TRBD1 as a possible D gene (5 bases). TRBV23-1 is known as an ORF, though its function is uncertain. The CDR3 is 16 residues long. V dropped 5 bases and J dropped 0 bases, with 16 bases sitting between them. CDR3 region: CASSDRQPPMNTEAFF. In nucleotides, the CDR3 is TGCGCCAGCAGTGATAGACAGCCTCCCATGAACACTGAAGCTTTCTTT.

This clone showed up just a few times. The genes are TRBV19 and TRBJ2-7, with TRBD2 identical over 9 bases. The CDR3 consists of 16 residues. Germline-derived CDR1 and CDR2 are LNHDA and SQIVND (reference sequence). V shed 4 bases and J 6 bases; nucleotides not matched to a gene: 13. The CDR3 region is CASSTVPVAGASEQYF. CDR3 in DNA: TGTGCCAGTAGTACCGTACCAGTAGCGGGGGCGTCCGAGCAGTACTTC.

This chain links TRBV7-2 with TRBJ2-5; 9 bases match TRBD2. Losses at the gene ends were 7 bases for V and 0 bases for J; bases not matched to a gene: 6. This CDR3 region has 15 residues. CDR1 and CDR2 (germline): SGHTA, FQGNSA. CDR3 sequence (DNA): TGTGCCAGCACCCTGGGCGGGGGGGACCAAGAGACCCAGTACTTC. Amino acids: CASTLGGGDQETQYF.

This chain uses TRBV5-5 with TRBJ2-5; 8 bases fit TRBD2. Germline CDR1 and CDR2: SGHKS and YYEKEE (reference sequence). The CDR3 runs 15 residues. V was clipped by 1 base and J by 1 base; unmatched bases: 3. CDR3 coding DNA: TGTGCCAGCAGCTTGTTAGCGGGGATCCAAGAGACCCAGTACTTC. Residues: CASSLLAGIQETQYF. The full variable domain, rest sourced from reference TRBV5-5 and TRBJ2-5, is DAGVTQSPTHLIKTRGQQVTLRCSPISGHKSVSWYQQVLGQGPQFIFQYYEKEERGRGNFPDRFSARQFPNYSSELNVNALLLGDSALYLCASSLLAGIQETQYFGPGTRLLVL.

The rearrangement uses TRBV6-4 and TRBJ2-2; possible D gene TRBD2, 5 bases. CDR1 MRHNA and CDR2 SNTAGT come from the germline V gene. The CDR3 length is 13 residues. Trimming removed 4 bases from V and 4 bases from J, with 7 bases in between. In DNA form, the CDR3 reads TGTGCCAGCAGTGGACGGGGCACCGGGGAGCTGTTTTTT. Its translation is CASSGRGTGELFF.

The V gene is TRBV6-1, the J gene TRBJ1-4; 7 bases align to TRBD1. Per germline, CDR1 MNHNS and CDR2 SASEGT. Trimming took 6 bases from V and 8 from J; bases not matched to a gene: 12. CDR3 length: 15 residues. The CDR3 is CASSAQGGRGEKLFF. DNA for the CDR3: TGTGCCAGCAGCGCGCAGGGGGGACGGGGAGAAAAACTGTTTTTT.

This sequence joins TRBV7-9 and TRBJ1-2; TRBD1 matches at 8 bases. After removal of 4 bases from V and 4 bases from J, the junction contained 8 bases not matched to a gene. CDR3 size: 15 residues. Germline assignment: CDR1 SEHNR and CDR2 FQNEAQ (reference sequence). The CDR3 sequence: CASSYPTGEIYGYTF. The CDR3 DNA is TGTGCCAGCAGCTACCCGACAGGGGAGATCTATGGCTACACCTTC.

This chain links TRBV21-1 with TRBJ1-3; the table names TRBD1, a call not compared with the DNA. TRBV21-1 is a listed pseudogene. The CDR3 is 15 amino acids. The CDR3 loop is CASSPKLQGACTIYF. The CDR3 nucleotides are TGTGCCAGCAGCCCAAAATTGCAGGGGGCATGCACCATATATTTT.

This clone showed up just once. This rearrangement joins TRBV7-6 to TRBJ2-7; 8 bases match TRBD1. The CDR3 contains 12 residues. J lost 6 bases, V lost 5 bases, and 3 bases had no gene match. CDR1 is SGHVS and CDR2 is FNYEAQ in the germline V gene. CDR3 sequence: CASSHGQGEQYF. DNA of the CDR3: TGTGCCAGCAGCCACGGACAGGGCGAGCAGTACTTC.

This chain links TRBV19 with TRBJ2-7; D is unresolved. Trimming removed 7 bases from V and 6 bases from J, with 16 bases in between. Germline V gene sequence: CDR1 LNHDA, CDR2 SQIVND (reference sequence). This CDR3 has 13 residues. CDR3 in amino acids: CASNSARGLEQYF. For the CDR3, the DNA is TGTGCCAGTAATTCGGCGAGAGGCCTCGAGCAGTACTTC.

This clone was seen just once. V is TRBV5-1 and J is TRBJ2-1, with TRBD1 as a possible D gene (6 bases). V was cut by 2 bases and J by 4 bases, with 19 bases left in between. CDR3 size: 17 residues. The germline CDR1 and CDR2 sequences are SGHRS and YFSETQ. CDR3 sequence (DNA): TGCGCCAGCAGCTTAACCACAGGGATCGGGCAATACAATGAGCAGTTCTTC. Its translation: CASSLTTGIGQYNEQFF. Looking up the rest from reference TRBV5-1 and TRBJ2-1 gives the full variable domain: KAGVTQTPRYLIKTRGQQVTLSCSPISGHRSVSWYQQTPGQGLQFLFEYFSETQRNKGNFPGRFSGRQFSNSRSEMNVSTLELGDSALYLCASSLTTGIGQYNEQFFGPGTRLTVL.

The chain recombines TRBV2 with TRBJ2-5, with 8 bases lining up with TRBD1. CDR1 and CDR2 (germline): SNHLY, FYNNEI. The CDR3 is made up of 13 amino acids. Trimming at V came to 2 bases and at J to 5 bases, leaving 1 base not matched to a gene. The CDR3 nucleotides read TGTGCCAGCAGTGAACAGGGGGCCGAGACCCAGTACTTC. Translation: CASSEQGAETQYF.

The chain couples TRBV29-1 to TRBJ2-3, with 8 bases aligning to TRBD2. V gave up 4 bases and J gave up 1 base; unmatched junction bases: 4. The CDR3 has 14 amino acids. Germline CDR1 SQVTM, CDR2 ANQGSEA. CDR3 bases: TGCAGCGTTGCGGGAGGGCAGGGCACAGATACGCAGTATTTT. This sequence encodes CSVAGGQGTDTQYF.

As DNA, the CDR3 is TGTGCCAGCAGCGATCTGTGGGGGCTTCGAAACATGAACACTGAAGCTTTCTTT. Its translation is CASSDLWGLRNMNTEAFF. The chain is built from TRBV25-1 and TRBJ1-1; D is possibly TRBD1 (6 bases). Trimming took off 6 bases at V and 0 bases at J, with 23 bases between the two ends. There are 18 residues in the CDR3. Per germline, CDR1 MGHDK and CDR2 SYGVNS. Variable domain in full (rest from reference TRBV25-1 and TRBJ1-1): EADIYQTPRYLVIGTGKKITLECSQTMGHDKMYWYQQDPGMELHLIHYSYGVNSTEKGDLSSESTVSRIRTEHFPLTLESARPSHTSQYLCASSDLWGLRNMNTEAFFGQGTRLTVV.

The chain recombines TRBV7-9 with TRBJ2-1; a possible D gene is TRBD1 (6 bases). This CDR3 comprises 19 residues. V shed 1 base and J shed 0 bases, with 19 bases lying between them. Germline V gene sequence: CDR1 SEHNR, CDR2 FQNEAQ (reference sequence). This CDR3 is CASSLDRKTGRYSYNEQFF. In nucleotides, the CDR3 is TGTGCCAGCAGCTTAGACAGAAAGACAGGTCGATACTCCTACAATGAGCAGTTCTTC.

The V gene is TRBV27, the J gene TRBJ1-1; no firm D call. The ends were cut back, 3 bases at V and 1 base at J, with 9 bases in the middle. CDR1 and CDR2 (germline): MNHEY, SMNVEV (reference sequence). This CDR3 region has 14 residues. This CDR3 reads CASSFRVGNTEAFF. The CDR3 nucleotides read TGTGCCAGCAGTTTTCGGGTTGGGAACACTGAAGCTTTCTTT.

The chain links TRBV7-8 to TRBJ2-7, with 8 positions matching TRBD1. V lost 4 bases to trimming and J lost 2 bases; unmatched junction nucleotides: 4. The CDR3 loop spans 14 amino acids. Germline CDR1 reads SGHVS; CDR2 reads FQNEAQ. The CDR3 region has the DNA TGTGCCAGCAGCTCGACAGGGGTTCCCTACGAGCAGTACTTC. This codes for CASSSTGVPYEQYF.

The genes are TRBV25-1 and TRBJ1-1; 7 bases agree with TRBD1. CDR3 size: 14 residues. The V segment lost 6 bases and the J segment 1 base; nucleotides outside the gene matches: 5. Germline CDR1 and CDR2: MGHDK and SYGVNS. CDR3 protein: CASRTNRGNTEAFF. The CDR3 DNA is TGTGCCAGCAGGACCAACAGGGGGAACACTGAAGCTTTCTTT. The full variable domain, in which reference TRBV25-1 and TRBJ1-1 provide the parts outside the CDR3, is EADIYQTPRYLVIGTGKKITLECSQTMGHDKMYWYQQDPGMELHLIHYSYGVNSTEKGDLSSESTVSRIRTEHFPLTLESARPSHTSQYLCASRTNRGNTEAFFGQGTRLTVV.

This clone showed up just a few times. V is TRBV28 and J is TRBJ2-2, with a weak D call TRBD2 (6 bases). Germline V gene lookup returns CDR1 MDHEN and CDR2 SYDVKM. Trimming removed 8 bases at V and 4 bases at J, with 17 bases between. The CDR3 spans 15 residues. The CDR3 reads CASGGGGPGTGELFF. The DNA for the CDR3 is TGTGCCAGCGGGGGTGGAGGGCCGGGCACCGGGGAGCTGTTTTTT.

The V and J genes are TRBV27 and TRBJ1-2, with a tentative D call TRBD1 (5 bases). Germline V lookup: CDR1 MNHEY, CDR2 SMNVEV (reference sequence). CDR3 length: 14 residues. Trimming shortened V by 5 bases and J by 4 bases, and 14 bases separated the two germline ends. CDR3 DNA: TGTGCCAGCAGTCCTCTCCGGGGGAGCTATGGCTACACCTTC. Protein: CASSPLRGSYGYTF.

The rearrangement uses TRBV5-5 and TRBJ1-2; weak D call: TRBD1 (6 bases). The germline V gene has CDR1 SGHKS and CDR2 YYEKEE (reference sequence). The length of the CDR3 is 14 residues. V was trimmed by 4 bases and J by 8 bases, leaving 18 bases between them. The CDR3 region is CASSVRQAGGGYTF. The CDR3 region has the DNA TGTGCCAGCAGCGTACGACAGGCGGGGGGAGGCTACACCTTC.

V gene TRBV5-4 combines with J gene TRBJ1-2; D might be TRBD1 (5 bases). Germline V gives CDR1 SGHNT, CDR2 YYREEE (reference sequence). The length of the CDR3 is 15 residues. With 0 bases removed from V and 11 bases from J, the gap between germline ends came to 20 bases. The CDR3 reads CASSLAGLGGYGYTF. The CDR3 nucleotides read TGTGCCAGCAGCTTGGCAGGCCTGGGGGGTTACGGGTACACCTTC.

The chain links TRBV2 to TRBJ2-7, with D possibly matching TRBD1 (6 bases). The V and J ends lost 10 bases and 3 bases respectively, with 16 bases between them. The CDR3 length is 13 residues. Germline V CDR1 and CDR2: SNHLY, FYNNEI. The CDR3 bases are TGTGCCATTCAGGACAGAGGGCACTACGAGCAGTACTTC. Its protein product is CAIQDRGHYEQYF.

The J gene is TRBJ2-7, the V gene TRBV15; D possibly corresponds to TRBD1 (6 bases). The V gene's germline CDR1 is LNHNV and CDR2 YYDKDF (reference sequence). The CDR3 sequence is 12 residues long. V was clipped by 11 bases and J by 4 bases, with 15 bases between them. The CDR3: CAPADSQYEQYF. The CDR3 coding sequence is TGTGCCCCCGCGGACAGCCAGTACGAGCAGTACTTC.

The CDR3 coding sequence is TGCGCCAGCAGTCGCCAACAGAACACTGAAGCTTTCTTT. This codes for CASSRQQNTEAFF. The J gene is TRBJ1-1, the V gene TRBV23-1; D ambiguous. TRBV23-1 belongs to the ORF category, with a function that is uncertain. V lost 4 bases, J lost 1 base, and 7 bases lay in between. This CDR3 has 13 residues.